In its sample, the clone carrying this TCR beta chain was seen many times. The sample originates from a study of Graves' ophthalmopathy and Graves' hyperthyroidism. Beta-chain TCR CDR3 regions were amplified from RNA transcripts. Second-round multiplex PCR came after first-round RT-PCR with HTBI primers. From the multiplex PCR reads, TCRdb called clonotypes with MiXCR, one entry per CDR3 protein. Counted here are over a million distinct CDR3 sequences, about 38% occurring once; the ten biggest clones make up 11%. The material sequenced was peripheral blood or thyroid tissue (not recorded which). The source is an adult man with Graves' hyperthyroidism.

The CDR3 region is CASSILGQAFEAFF. The CDR3 DNA reads as TGTGCCAGTAGTATATTGGGTCAGGCCTTTGAAGCTTTCTTT. This chain joins TRBV19 and TRBJ1-1; D gene unclear. This CDR3 spans 14 amino acids. Germline-derived CDR1 and CDR2 are LNHDA and SQIVND (reference sequence). Trimming removed 2 bases at V and 7 bases at J, with 14 bases between. The full variable domain, its missing parts supplied by reference TRBV19 and TRBJ1-1, is DGGITQSPKYLFRKEGQNVTLSCEQNLNHDAMYWYRQDPGQGLRLIYYSQIVNDFQKGDIAEGYSVSREKKESFPLTVTSAQKNPTAFYLCASSILGQAFEAFFGQGTRLTVV.